The present TCR beta chain was sequenced within a study of blood T cell repertoires in COVID-19. Deletions cut 2 bases from V and 2 bases from J, with 6 bases between. CDR3 length: 13 amino acids. As originally analysed: Amplified reference gene primers provided the basis for estimating nucleated cell counts. Some clones are missing from TCRdb's copy, which holds only in-frame ones; the method was immunoSEQ multiplex PCR. V, J and clone size are those of that table, while D and trimming were read from the DNA. Of 150,000 to 200,000 clones listed, roughly four fifths are singletons. Worth noting for this clone: This same CDR3 is encoded by further DNA sequences in the sample.

The sample consisted of peripheral blood. The chain recombines TRBV12-3 or TRBV12-4 with TRBJ1-2; no clear D gene. The receptor comes from a young woman with acute or convalescent COVID-19. This CDR3 is CASSLRGNYGYTF. The CDR3 nucleotides are TGTGCCAGCAGTTTACGAGGGAACTATGGCTACACCTTC.